The entry that follows covers one T cell receptor beta chain sequence. This CDR3 has 15 amino acids. The ends lost 4 bases at V and 2 bases at J; junction bases unmatched: 4. From germline, CDR1 is SGHTA and CDR2 FQGTGA. The data were produced by immunoSEQ multiplex PCR, yet TCRdb's version contains in-frame clones alone and is incomplete. Here the sample spans 430,000 or so clones, roughly 84% being singletons. The source of the sample is a study of blood T cell repertoires in COVID-19. For the study at large: COVID-19 samples collected from the United States, Italy and Spain covered acute and convalescent phases. From T cells, B-cell-depleted T cells, or PBMCs came the material, which was cDNA or gDNA.

Material: PBMCs or T cells enriched from blood (not recorded which). The chain combines TRBV7-3 with TRBJ2-5; 10 bases are shared with TRBD2. This receptor was identified in a woman aged 18-29 years who had been exposed to COVID-19. Here the CDR3 DNA reads TGTGCCAGCAGCTCGACTAGCGGGCCTCAAGAGACCCAGTACTTC. It specifies CASSSTSGPQETQYF.